This note documents a single T cell receptor beta chain sequence. CDR1 is SEHNR, CDR2 FQNEAQ, per germline (reference sequence). V lost 4 bases to trimming and J lost 3 bases; unmatched junction nucleotides: 5. The CDR3 totals 15 residues. This specimen belongs to a study of cytomegalovirus exposure and HLA in healthy donors. 60 Vbeta and 13 Jbeta primers were used in PCR. Sequenced by immunoSEQ multiplex PCR; TCRdb stores in-frame clones only, minus some. The table records under 110,000 clones, less than 80% of them present only once. This TCR was sampled from a man between 60 and 75 years old in good health and CMV-seronegative. The genes are TRBV7-9 and TRBJ1-4, with 7 bases that match TRBD1. Material: PBMCs. The CDR3 coding sequence is TGTGCCAGCAGCTCGGGACAGAACTCTAATGAAAAACTGTTTTTT. Its protein is CASSSGQNSNEKLFF.